These 14 T cell receptor beta chains came from one sample sequenced in a study of cytomegalovirus exposure and HLA in healthy donors. PCR was performed using 60 Vbeta and 13 Jbeta primers. Only in-frame clones appear in the TCRdb table, and some are missing; sequencing was by immunoSEQ multiplex PCR. Of fewer than 250,000 clones listed, about 82% are singletons. The sample consisted of PBMCs. The receptors derive from a young man in good health and CMV-seronegative.

The J gene is TRBJ1-2, the V gene TRBV4-2; 7 positions match TRBD1. Looked up from germline, CDR1 is LGHNA and CDR2 is YNFKEQ. With 3 bases clipped from V and 3 bases from J, the junction kept 13 bases outside the gene matches. The CDR3 is 17 amino acids. Here the CDR3 DNA reads TGTGCCAGCAGCCAGGCAGGGGGTAGGGGTCGAGACTATGGCTACACCTTC. Residues: CASSQAGGRGRDYGYTF.

V is TRBV7-8 and J is TRBJ2-7; D is possibly TRBD2 (5 bases). The CDR3 length is 16 residues. Germline V gives CDR1 SGHVS, CDR2 FQNEAQ. V was shortened by 5 bases and J by 0 bases, with 17 bases between the two germline ends. Here the CDR3 DNA reads TGTGCCAGCAGCAGAGAGGCGGGCAGGAACTCCTACGAGCAGTACTTC. Protein: CASSREAGRNSYEQYF.

J is TRBJ2-5 and V is TRBV4-3; 7 bases are shared with TRBD2. The CDR3 totals 15 residues. The junction had 6 bases not matched to a gene; V was cut back by 1 base and J by 4 bases. Germline V CDR1 and CDR2: LGHNA, YSLEER. CDR3 coding DNA: TGCGCCAGCAGCCAAGTGATGCGCGGGGGAGAGACCCAGTACTTC. This codes for CASSQVMRGGETQYF.

On this clone itself: The junction differs from germline at one of its ends, possibly a read error. The chain carries TRBV2 and TRBJ2-7; D might be TRBD1 (5 bases). Germline values: CDR1 SNHLY, CDR2 FYNNEI. This CDR3 has 13 residues. The CDR3: CASREGAAYEQYF. The DNA for the CDR3 is TGTGCCAGCAGAGAAGGGGCAGCCTACGAGCAGTACTTC. Using reference TRBV2 and TRBJ2-7 for the parts outside the CDR3, the full variable domain is EPEVTQTPSHQVTQMGQEVILRCVPISNHLYFYWYRQILGQKVEFLVSFYNNEISEKSEIFDDQFSVERPDGSNFTLKIRSTKLEDSAMYFCASREGAAYEQYFGPGTRLTVT.

Only a few counts were recorded for this clone. The chain uses TRBV4-3 and TRBJ2-1, with a tentative D call TRBD2 (6 bases). The germline V gene has CDR1 LGHNA and CDR2 YSLEER. The V end was cut by 1 base, the J end by 1 base, with 14 bases between. CDR3 length: 17 residues. The CDR3 region has the DNA TGCGCCAGCAGCCAAGTTTCGGGGGACTTATCCTACAATGAGCAGTTCTTC. Protein product: CASSQVSGDLSYNEQFF.

The rearrangement uses TRBV4-1 and TRBJ2-6, with D possibly TRBD1 on 6 matching bases. Trimming cost V 0 bases and J 0 bases, with 12 bases left between them. The V gene's germline CDR1 is MGHRA and CDR2 YSYEKL. This CDR3 is 18 amino acids long. CDR3 residues: CASSQEGGRISGANVLTF. The CDR3 DNA is TGCGCCAGCAGCCAAGAAGGGGGACGGATCTCTGGGGCCAACGTCCTGACTTTC.

The CDR3 DNA is TGTGCCAGCTCACCGGGACAGGGGGACACATCGAATCAGCCCCAGCATTTT. It translates to CASSPGQGDTSNQPQHF. The J gene is TRBJ1-5, the V gene TRBV18, with 11 nucleotides matching TRBD1. Trimming cost V 3 bases and J 4 bases; bases outside gene matches: 8. Per the germline V gene, CDR1 is KGHSH and CDR2 is LQKENI. CDR3 size: 17 residues.

The chain has TRBV7-9 and TRBJ1-4, with D possibly TRBD1 on 6 matching bases. The CDR3 is made up of 14 amino acids. The V gene's germline CDR1 is SEHNR and CDR2 FQNEAQ (reference sequence). With 4 bases removed from V and 8 bases from J, the gap between germline ends came to 14 bases. The CDR3, as DNA: TGTGCCAGCAGCTCGCGGCAGGGGCGGGAAAAACTGTTTTTT. This encodes CASSSRQGREKLFF. Drawing the rest from reference TRBV7-9 and TRBJ1-4, the complete variable domain is DTGVSQNPRHKITKRGQNVTFRCDPISEHNRLYWYRQTLGQGPEFLTYFQNEAQLEKSRLLSDRFSAERPKGSFSTLEIQRTEQGDSAMYLCASSSRQGREKLFFGSGTQLSVL.

V usage is TRBV11-2 and J usage is TRBJ2-7; 10 positions agree with TRBD2. The V gene's germline CDR1 is SGHAT and CDR2 FQNNGV. The CDR3 consists of 15 residues. Trimming took 4 bases from V and 3 from J; bases not matched to a gene: 6. CDR3 loop: CASSSGLAGVYEQYF. The CDR3 DNA is TGTGCCAGCAGCTCAGGGCTAGCGGGGGTCTACGAGCAGTACTTC.

The chain carries TRBV4-2 and TRBJ1-5; the D is unclear. Germline assignment: CDR1 LGHNA and CDR2 YNFKEQ. The CDR3 has 14 residues. The V and J ends lost 0 bases and 2 bases respectively, with 5 bases between them. CDR3 DNA sequence: TGTGCCAGCAGCCAAGACGGGGGCAATCAGCCCCAGCATTTT. Amino acids: CASSQDGGNQPQHF.

This chain connects TRBV7-9 to TRBJ2-1; TRBD1 is a possible D gene (8 bases). This CDR3 is 13 amino acids long. Per the germline V gene, CDR1 is SEHNR and CDR2 is FQNEAQ (reference sequence). Between the trimmed V and J ends, which lost 11 bases and 10 bases, there was a span of 21 bases. The CDR3 DNA reads as TGTGCCGACGACAGGGGAGGGGGTAAGGAGCAGTTCTTC. This codes for CADDRGGGKEQFF.

The genes are TRBV19 and TRBJ1-1; perhaps TRBD1 as D (6 bases). Trimming removed 7 bases at V and 4 bases at J, with 13 bases between. Germline CDR1 reads LNHDA; CDR2 reads SQIVND (reference sequence). This CDR3 has 13 residues. CDR3 coding DNA: TGTGCCAGTAAATACAGGGAGAGCACTGAAGCTTTCTTT. It codes for CASKYRESTEAFF.

The chain combines TRBV13 with TRBJ2-3, with 11 bases identical to TRBD2. The CDR3 spans 16 residues. The germline gives CDR1 PRHDT, CDR2 FYEKMQ (reference sequence). V lost 5 bases, J lost 1 base, and 5 bases stayed unmatched. CDR3 bases: TGTGCCAGCAGCGCAGCGGGACTAGCGGGCACAGATACGCAGTATTTT. It translates to CASSAAGLAGTDTQYF.

The chain combines TRBV5-1 with TRBJ1-3; no definite D call. CDR1 is SGHRS, CDR2 YFSETQ, per germline. The CDR3 spans 17 residues. Trimming pared 2 bases from V and 0 bases from J, leaving 15 bases between. CDR3 loop: CASSLRGSANSGNTIYF. The CDR3 nucleotides read TGCGCCAGCAGCTTAAGAGGGAGTGCGAACTCTGGAAACACCATATATTTT.